This is a list of T cell receptor beta chains from one sample in a study of CD8 T cells in ankylosing spondylitis. TCRdb re-analysed the 5' RACE reads in MiXCR, keeping a single row per CDR3 protein. This table holds a few hundred thousand distinct CDR3 sequences, 24% found once. The sequenced sample consisted of blood, either unsorted or a sorted T cell fraction (not recorded which). The receptor set was obtained from a male donor with ankylosing spondylitis or in good health (not recorded which). The conserved cysteine and the conserved F or W are not part of the CDR3 here.

j_call cdr3_length v_call cdr3_aa
TRBJ2-7 11 TRBV15 ATSDLAGYEQY
TRBJ1-3 10 TRBV27 ASSLQGNTIY
TRBJ2-5 12 TRBV12-3/TRBV12-4 ASSLGVVSETQY
TRBJ2-1 10 TRBV29-1 SVDGTYNEQF
TRBJ2-1 15 TRBV20-1 SARDGTRSHLGNEQF
TRBJ1-1 12 TRBV7-9 ASSFARVGTEAF
TRBJ2-7 11 TRBV29-1 SVASGGSYEQY
TRBJ2-2 11 TRBV6-1 ASNTGKIRELF
TRBJ2-5 19 TRBV12-3/TRBV12-4 ASSSRPLLLTSGAKQETQY
TRBJ1-2 13 TRBV24-1 ATSDHPTGQYGYT
TRBJ2-5 13 TRBV20-1 SARDVGGILETQY
TRBJ2-3 13 TRBV6-1 ASTSNKGGTDTQY
TRBJ1-2 10 TRBV20-1 SARMGNYGYT
TRBJ1-1 9 TRBV12-3/TRBV12-4 ASSLLAEAF
TRBJ2-3 11 TRBV20-1 SASGGIADTQY
TRBJ2-1 12 TRBV10-3 AISTGGPGNEQF
TRBJ2-7 10 TRBV6-5 ASTNDFYEQY
TRBJ1-2 11 TRBV12-3/TRBV12-4 ASRGTGGGGYT
TRBJ2-2 14 TRBV12-3/TRBV12-4 ASSIRTGGNTGELF
TRBJ2-5 11 TRBV10-3 AITRGLQETQY
TRBJ1-5 12 TRBV29-1 SALTGVSNQPQH
TRBJ2-7 11 TRBV20-1 SASRDPRYEQY
TRBJ1-2 12 TRBV6-1 ASSALEGYGGYT
TRBJ2-3 13 TRBV18 ASSTDSGAADTQY
TRBJ1-1 9 TRBV30 ASTTGTEAF
TRBJ1-6 14 TRBV20-1 SAPKDPGSYNSPLH
TRBJ1-4 13 TRBV10-3 AISELAGSNEKLF
TRBJ1-1 10 TRBV12-3/TRBV12-4 ASTLRDTEAF
TRBJ2-5 12 TRBV28 ASSTGVFMETQY
TRBJ2-7 14 TRBV5-6 ASSLVPGTGVHPQY
TRBJ2-7 11 TRBV20-1 SANTGNSYEQY